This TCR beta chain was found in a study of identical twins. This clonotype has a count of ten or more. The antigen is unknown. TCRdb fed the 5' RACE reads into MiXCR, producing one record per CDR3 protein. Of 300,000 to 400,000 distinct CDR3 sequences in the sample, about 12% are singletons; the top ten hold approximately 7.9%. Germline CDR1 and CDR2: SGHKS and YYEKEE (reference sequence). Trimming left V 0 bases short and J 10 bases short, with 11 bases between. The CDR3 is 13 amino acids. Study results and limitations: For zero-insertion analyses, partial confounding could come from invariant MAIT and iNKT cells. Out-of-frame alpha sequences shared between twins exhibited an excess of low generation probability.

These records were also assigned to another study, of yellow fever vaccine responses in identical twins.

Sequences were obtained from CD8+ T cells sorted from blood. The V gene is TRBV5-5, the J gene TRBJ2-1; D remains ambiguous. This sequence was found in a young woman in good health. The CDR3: CASSLELLGEQFF. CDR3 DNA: TGTGCCAGCAGCTTGGAGCTCCTTGGGGAGCAGTTCTTC.